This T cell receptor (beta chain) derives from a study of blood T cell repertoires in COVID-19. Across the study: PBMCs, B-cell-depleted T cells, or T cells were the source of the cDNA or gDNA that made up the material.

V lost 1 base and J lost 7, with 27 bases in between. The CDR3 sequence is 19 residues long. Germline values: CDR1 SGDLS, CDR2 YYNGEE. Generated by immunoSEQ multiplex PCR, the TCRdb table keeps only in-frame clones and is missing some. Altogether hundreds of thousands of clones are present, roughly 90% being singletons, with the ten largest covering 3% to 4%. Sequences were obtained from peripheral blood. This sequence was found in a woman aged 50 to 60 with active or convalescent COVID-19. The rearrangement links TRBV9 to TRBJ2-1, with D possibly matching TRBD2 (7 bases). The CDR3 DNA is TGTGCCAGCAGCGTAAAGTCTTGGTCTGGGACGGGGGGCGAAAATGAGCAGTTCTTC. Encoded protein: CASSVKSWSGTGGENEQFF.